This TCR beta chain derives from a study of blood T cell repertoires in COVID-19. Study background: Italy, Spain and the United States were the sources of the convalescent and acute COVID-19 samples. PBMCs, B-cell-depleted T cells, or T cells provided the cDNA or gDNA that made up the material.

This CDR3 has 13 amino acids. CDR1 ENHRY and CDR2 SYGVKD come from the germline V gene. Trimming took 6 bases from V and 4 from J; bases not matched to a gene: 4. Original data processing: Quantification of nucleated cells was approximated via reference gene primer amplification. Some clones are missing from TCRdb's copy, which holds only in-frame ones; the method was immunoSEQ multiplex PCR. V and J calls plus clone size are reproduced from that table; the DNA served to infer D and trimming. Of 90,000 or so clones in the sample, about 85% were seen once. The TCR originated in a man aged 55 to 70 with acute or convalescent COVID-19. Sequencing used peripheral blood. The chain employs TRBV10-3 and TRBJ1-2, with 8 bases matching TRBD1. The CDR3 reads CAISYDRGYGYTF. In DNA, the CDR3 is TGTGCCATCAGCTACGACAGGGGCTATGGCTACACCTTC.